The clone carrying this T cell receptor (beta chain) came up a few times. The authors' processing: The assay estimated nucleated cells by amplifying reference gene primers. Clones were read by immunoSEQ multiplex PCR, and TCRdb kept only the in-frame ones, dropping some. That table gives V, J and clone size, and the DNA gave D and trimming. The data contain 250,000 or so clones, approximately 87% of them seen just once; the ten biggest clones take up about 1.6%. These data originate in a study of blood T cell repertoires in COVID-19. Study overall: COVID-19 samples, acute and convalescent, were from the United States, Italy and Spain. Nucleic acid was either cDNA or gDNA, and it came from T cells, B-cell-depleted T cells, or PBMCs.

The sample taken for sequencing was peripheral blood. This sequence was found in a woman in her thirties or forties who had recovered from COVID-19.

The CDR3 reads CAISGTTGASYEQYF. Here the CDR3 DNA reads TGTGCCATCAGTGGGACGACAGGCGCTTCCTACGAGCAGTACTTC. The chain links TRBV10-3 to TRBJ2-7; tentatively, D is TRBD1 (6 bases). The CDR3 length is 15 residues. Trimming took off 4 bases at V and 1 base at J, with 14 bases between the two ends. CDR1 ENHRY and CDR2 SYGVKD come from the germline V gene.